This passage covers 6 T cell receptor beta chains from one sample sequenced in a study of blood T cell repertoires in COVID-19 (dated by TCRdb to 2019 to 2021). The library came from the immunoSEQ multiplex PCR assay. TCRdb's version of the immuneACCESS table is confined to in-frame rearrangements and falls short of the full clone set. An unresolved V gene accounts for under half of the shortfall where checked; the remainder is of unknown origin. The sample records about 120,000 clones, 85% to 90% of which are singletons. The top ten constitute 3.9% of the sample. The sequenced sample consisted of peripheral blood. The receptors come from a man in his 60s with acute or convalescent COVID-19.

The chain carries TRBV19 and TRBJ1-5; TRBD1 might be the D (5 bases). Germline V CDR1 and CDR2: LNHDA, SQIVND (reference sequence). The CDR3 totals 16 residues. V was shortened by 2 bases and J by 4 bases, with 15 bases between the two germline ends. The chain's CDR3 is CASSIRSGNLNQPQHF. The DNA of the CDR3 is TGTGCCAGTAGTATAAGGTCAGGGAACCTTAATCAGCCCCAGCATTTT.

The chain's CDR3 is CASSQDLNRYYEQYF. DNA for the CDR3: TGCGCCAGCAGCCAAGATCTTAACAGATACTACGAGCAGTACTTC. The chain has TRBV4-1 and TRBJ2-7, with D unclear. CDR3 length: 15 amino acids. The germline V and J ends were trimmed by 0 bases and 3 bases, with 12 bases remaining between them. Germline values: CDR1 MGHRA, CDR2 YSYEKL.

This sequence joins TRBV10-3 and TRBJ2-3, with 10 bases aligning to TRBD2. Germline CDR1 is ENHRY and CDR2 is SYGVKD. Trimming removed 3 bases from V and 1 base from J; junction bases left unmatched: 1. CDR3 size: 15 residues. CDR3 coding DNA: TGTGCCATCAGTGAAGGGACTAGCGGCACAGATACGCAGTATTTT. Its translation is CAISEGTSGTDTQYF.

J is TRBJ2-3 and V is TRBV19, with 8 bases aligning to TRBD1. CDR1 is LNHDA and CDR2 is SQIVND in the germline V gene (reference sequence). The CDR3 loop spans 13 amino acids. Trimming cost V 9 bases and J 3 bases; bases outside gene matches: 5. The CDR3 coding sequence is TGTGCCAGCTGGACAGGGACAACAGATACGCAGTATTTT. Translated: CASWTGTTDTQYF.

This chain links TRBV20-1 with TRBJ2-1; 9 nucleotides agree with TRBD2. Trimming at V came to 3 bases and at J to 7 bases, leaving 10 bases not matched to a gene. The CDR3 length is 15 residues. Germline V gene data show CDR1 as DFQATT and CDR2 as SNEGSKA (reference sequence). The CDR3 DNA is TGCAGTGCTAGTGGCGTAGCGGGAGTGGGAAATGAGCAGTTCTTC. Its protein product is CSASGVAGVGNEQFF.

The V and J genes are TRBV7-2 and TRBJ2-2, with TRBD2 as a possible D gene (5 bases). This CDR3 has 15 residues. Germline loops: CDR1 SGHTA, CDR2 FQGNSA. Trimming removed 0 bases at V and 5 bases at J, with 10 bases between. The CDR3 DNA sequence: TGTGCCAGCAGCTTAGCAGTGGGCGGGACCGGGGAGCTGTTTTTT. Residues: CASSLAVGGTGELFF. Complete variable domain (other parts from reference TRBV7-2 and TRBJ2-2): GAGVSQSPSNKVTEKGKDVELRCDPISGHTALYWYRQSLGQGLEFLIYFQGNSAPDKSGLPSDRFSAERTGGSVSTLTIQRTQQEDSAVYLCASSLAVGGTGELFFGEGSRLTVL.